The following is a T cell receptor beta chain sequence with its context. Produced via immunoSEQ multiplex PCR; TCRdb's table is partial and in-frame only. Seen here are some 200,000 clones, around 72% observed once, and the top ten hold roughly 13%. This specimen belongs to a study of cytotoxic CD8 clonotypes in ibrutinib-treated CLL. The CDR3 totals 19 residues. The ends were cut back, 1 base at V and 1 base at J, with 22 bases in the middle. Germline V gives CDR1 KGHSH, CDR2 LQKENI. This TCR derives from a human donor with chronic lymphocytic leukemia. The sequences come from PBMCs, collected after 24 months of ibrutinib treatment. The V and J genes are TRBV18 and TRBJ1-1; no reliable D call. The CDR3 here is CASSPRELSSRAENTEAFF. CDR3 nucleotide sequence: TGTGCCAGCTCACCACGGGAGTTGAGTAGTCGAGCAGAGAACACTGAAGCTTTCTTT.